Below are 15 T cell receptor beta chains sequenced from a single sample in a study of vaccination and CD4 T cells after COVID-19 (dated by TCRdb to 2022 to 2024). What these receptors recognize is not known. Library construction relied on PCR. The run used an Illumina iSeq 100. TCR sequencing of DNA from cultured CD4+ T cells used the Oncomine TCR Beta short-read assay at the Johns Hopkins FTIC core. The public reads were quality trimmed at Q25 with fastp and then assembled into clones with MiXCR by TCRdb, keeping productive beta chains. Every distinct CDR3 protein forms one entry, paired with its most common genes and DNA. The sample table contains approximately 15,000 distinct CDR3 sequences; only one count was recorded for 35% to 45% of them. The ten largest clones take up approximately 23% of the sample. The treatment or condition label of this sample denotes: approximately 10-day PBMC culture with coronavirus spike peptide pools or control peptides (ViraFEST assay).

The input for sequencing was CD4+ T cells from blood, cultured in vitro, taken before SARS-CoV-2 vaccination. These receptors were taken from a human donor who received a COVID-19 vaccine.

The chain joins TRBV29-1 to TRBJ1-2; TRBD1 aligns across 8 bases. The germline V gene has CDR1 SQVTM and CDR2 ANQGSEA. The CDR3 is 15 residues long. V lost 6 bases, J lost 0 bases, and 9 bases stayed unmatched. CDR3 coding DNA: TGCAGCGTGGGAAAGACAGGGGCAACTAACTATGGCTACACCTTC. Translated: CSVGKTGATNYGYTF.

The V gene is TRBV5-1, the J gene TRBJ2-7, with D perhaps TRBD2 (5 bases). CDR1 and CDR2 from the germline V gene are SGHRS and YFSETQ. CDR3 size: 15 residues. Trimming pared 0 bases from V and 3 bases from J, leaving 13 bases between. The CDR3 nucleotides read TGCGCCAGCAGCTTGGCGGCAGGAGAGGGCTACGAGCAGTACTTC. Its translation: CASSLAAGEGYEQYF.

This chain connects TRBV2 to TRBJ1-3, with D possibly being TRBD1 (6 bases). V was shortened by 6 bases and J by 2 bases, with 14 bases between the two germline ends. This CDR3 spans 15 amino acids. Looked up from germline, CDR1 is SNHLY and CDR2 is FYNNEI. The CDR3: CASRGGGPAGNTIYF. The CDR3 DNA sequence: TGTGCCAGCAGGGGGGGGGGGCCGGCTGGAAACACCATATATTTT. Complete variable domain (other parts from reference TRBV2 and TRBJ1-3): EPEVTQTPSHQVTQMGQEVILRCVPISNHLYFYWYRQILGQKVEFLVSFYNNEISEKSEIFDDQFSVERPDGSNFTLKIRSTKLEDSAMYFCASRGGGPAGNTIYFGEGSWLTVV.

The rearrangement uses TRBV4-1 and TRBJ2-3; 9 bases match TRBD2. Per germline, CDR1 MGHRA and CDR2 YSYEKL. The ends lost 2 bases at V and 9 bases at J; junction bases unmatched: 3. This CDR3 contains 13 residues. The CDR3 DNA follows: TGCGCCAGCAGCCAAAGGGGACTAGCCACGCAGTATTTT. Protein: CASSQRGLATQYF.

The CDR3 region is CASSEVRTRDTEAFF. The CDR3 DNA sequence: TGTGCCAGCAGTGAAGTACGAACGCGGGACACTGAAGCTTTCTTT. The chain recombines TRBV6-1 with TRBJ1-1; no firm D call. Germline V CDR1 and CDR2: MNHNS, SASEGT. The CDR3 contains 15 residues. V shed 1 base and J shed 3 bases, with 12 bases lying between them.

This clonotype was picked up a small number of times. The rearrangement links TRBV7-9 to TRBJ1-1; maybe TRBD1 (5 bases). CDR1 and CDR2 from the germline V gene are SEHNR and FQNEAQ (reference sequence). The CDR3 runs 13 residues. V gave up 3 bases and J gave up 11 bases, with 16 bases separating them. CDR3 loop: CASSFNRGLVAFF. DNA for the CDR3: TGTGCCAGCAGCTTCAACCGGGGCTTGGTGGCTTTCTTT.

This chain links TRBV6-2 or TRBV6-3 with TRBJ1-4, with D possibly matching TRBD1 (5 bases). Germline V gene sequence: CDR1 MNHEY, CDR2 SVGEGT. V lost 6 bases, J lost 4 bases, and 12 bases lay in between. The CDR3 spans 14 residues. The CDR3 region is CASRRGEINEKLFF. As DNA, the CDR3 is TGTGCCAGCAGACGAGGGGAGATTAATGAAAAACTGTTTTTT.

This clonotype showed up just a few times. The chain employs TRBV6-1 and TRBJ1-1; 8 positions agree with TRBD1. CDR3 length: 15 residues. Looked up from germline, CDR1 is MNHNS and CDR2 is SASEGT. J lost 1 base, V lost 6 bases, and 7 bases had no gene match. The CDR3 coding sequence is TGTGCCAGCAGGACCCAGGGGGCCAAGAACACTGAAGCTTTCTTT. Its protein product is CASRTQGAKNTEAFF.

This clonotype was observed a few times. J is TRBJ2-6 and V is TRBV7-3, with 8 bases that match TRBD1. This CDR3 region has 20 residues. The junction had 14 bases not matched to a gene; V was cut back by 4 bases and J by 0 bases. CDR1 and CDR2 (germline): SGHTA, FQGTGA. This CDR3 reads CASSSLSPDRAPSGANVLTF. In DNA form, the CDR3 reads TGTGCCAGCAGCTCCCTATCCCCGGACAGGGCCCCCTCTGGGGCCAACGTCCTGACTTTC.

This clonotype was counted a few times. This chain joins TRBV27 and TRBJ1-6, with D perhaps matching TRBD1 (6 bases). This CDR3 has 15 residues. V lost 5 bases to trimming and J lost 7 bases, with 15 bases between them. Germline assignment: CDR1 MNHEY and CDR2 SMNVEV (reference sequence). The CDR3: CASSRGTLSNSPLHF. The DNA of the CDR3 is TGTGCCAGCAGTCGAGGGACACTCAGCAATTCACCCCTCCACTTT.

This clonotype was seen a few times. The J gene is TRBJ1-2, the V gene TRBV18, with 8 bases identical to TRBD1. V lost 5 bases, J lost 3 bases, and 2 bases stayed unmatched. The CDR3 is 13 amino acids. The germline gives CDR1 KGHSH, CDR2 LQKENI. CDR3 loop: CASSEDRDYGYTF. Here the CDR3 DNA reads TGTGCCAGCTCAGAGGACAGGGACTATGGCTACACCTTC.

The chain joins TRBV7-2 to TRBJ2-5, with D hard to call. The CDR3 has 13 amino acids. In germline, CDR1 is SGHTA, CDR2 FQGNSA. Trimming pared 1 base from V and 1 base from J, leaving 4 bases between. The CDR3 sequence: CASSLVLQETQYF. DNA of the CDR3: TGTGCCAGCAGCTTAGTTCTCCAAGAGACCCAGTACTTC.

The chain employs TRBV11-2 and TRBJ2-1; 11 bases are a match to TRBD2. Germline-derived CDR1 and CDR2 are SGHAT and FQNNGV. The trim removed 2 bases at V and 7 bases at J, leaving 4 bases unmatched. This CDR3 is 15 amino acids long. The CDR3 region has the DNA TGTGCCAGCAGCTTATCTAGCGGGGGGTTGAATGAGCAGTTCTTC. The encoded protein is CASSLSSGGLNEQFF.

The rearrangement links TRBV7-6 to TRBJ2-5; D gene ambiguous. Germline V CDR1 and CDR2: SGHVS, FNYEAQ. V was cut by 1 base and J by 6 bases, with 6 bases left in between. There are 12 residues in the CDR3. In nucleotides, the CDR3 is TGTGCCAGCAGCTTAGGGCAGCAGACCCAGTACTTC. Protein product: CASSLGQQTQYF.

The J gene is TRBJ1-2, the V gene TRBV7-9; D unresolved. Looked up from germline, CDR1 is SEHNR and CDR2 is FQNEAQ (reference sequence). V dropped 1 base and J dropped 1 base, with 4 bases sitting between them. This CDR3 region has 13 residues. CDR3 amino acids: CASSLVINYGYTF. CDR3 DNA: TGTGCCAGCAGCTTAGTCATTAACTATGGCTACACCTTC. Looking up the rest from reference TRBV7-9 and TRBJ1-2 gives the full variable domain: DTGVSQNPRHKITKRGQNVTFRCDPISEHNRLYWYRQTLGQGPEFLTYFQNEAQLEKSRLLSDRFSAERPKGSFSTLEIQRTEQGDSAMYLCASSLVINYGYTFGSGTRLTVV.